This passage covers 31 T cell receptor beta chains from one sample sequenced in a study of cytomegalovirus exposure and HLA in healthy donors. Both 60 Vbeta primers and 13 Jbeta primers went into the PCR. Here immunoSEQ multiplex PCR was the method, and the copy in TCRdb shows in-frame clones only, minus some. Of approximately 140,000 clones listed, just over 70% are singletons. Sequencing was done on a sample of PBMCs. All receptors come from a woman aged 55 to 70 in good health and CMV-seropositive.

The chain uses TRBV6-6 and TRBJ2-2, with 9 nucleotides matching TRBD1. Germline assignment: CDR1 MNHNY and CDR2 SVGAGI (reference sequence). This CDR3 has 16 residues. V was pared by 5 bases and J by 1 base, with 5 bases of the junction left unmatched. The CDR3 here is CASSRGQGENTGELFF. CDR3 in DNA: TGTGCCAGCAGTAGGGGACAGGGAGAGAACACCGGGGAGCTGTTTTTT.

In DNA form, the CDR3 reads TGTGCCATCAGTGTGGGACAGAGCACAGATACGCAGTATTTT. It translates to CAISVGQSTDTQYF. The chain recombines TRBV10-3 with TRBJ2-3, with TRBD1 identical over 7 bases. The CDR3 covers 14 residues. Trimming cost V 4 bases and J 0 bases; bases outside gene matches: 1. The germline gives CDR1 ENHRY, CDR2 SYGVKD.

The chain combines TRBV5-6 with TRBJ1-2; 8 nucleotides line up with TRBD1. Trimming took 1 base from V and 8 from J; bases not matched to a gene: 13. The germline V gene has CDR1 SGHDT and CDR2 YYEEEE. The CDR3 totals 16 residues. The CDR3 spells CASSLLTFTGGSGYTF. The CDR3 DNA reads TGTGCCAGCAGCTTGCTCACATTCACAGGGGGGAGCGGCTACACCTTC.

The chain couples TRBV7-9 to TRBJ2-3; D is perhaps TRBD2 (5 bases). There are 15 residues in the CDR3. Germline V lookup: CDR1 SEHNR, CDR2 FQNEAQ (reference sequence). Trimming took off 7 bases at V and 1 base at J, with 15 bases between the two ends. Written as DNA, the CDR3 is TGTGCCAGCACCCGGGATGGTGTAGGCACAGATACGCAGTATTTT. It translates to CASTRDGVGTDTQYF. The variable domain in full, with the rest retrieved from reference TRBV7-9 and TRBJ2-3, is DTGVSQNPRHKITKRGQNVTFRCDPISEHNRLYWYRQTLGQGPEFLTYFQNEAQLEKSRLLSDRFSAERPKGSFSTLEIQRTEQGDSAMYLCASTRDGVGTDTQYFGPGTRLTVL.

The gene calls are TRBV19 and TRBJ1-2, with 9 bases lining up with TRBD1. Per germline, CDR1 LNHDA and CDR2 SQIVND (reference sequence). The CDR3 has 14 residues. The J segment lost 4 bases and the V segment lost 5 bases, leaving 5 bases of the junction unmatched. CDR3 sequence: CASSDLTGGYGYTF. The CDR3 DNA reads as TGTGCCAGTAGTGACCTGACAGGGGGCTATGGCTACACCTTC.

In nucleotides, the CDR3 is TGTGCCATCAGGGATGACTTCCTCCACGAGCAGTACTTC. This sequence encodes CAIRDDFLHEQYF. The rearrangement joins TRBV10-3 to TRBJ2-7; D ambiguous. Germline loops: CDR1 ENHRY, CDR2 SYGVKD. The V end was cut by 6 bases, the J end by 5 bases, with 14 bases between. This CDR3 comprises 13 residues.

This rearrangement joins TRBV7-9 to TRBJ1-4, with TRBD1 matching over 8 bases. Germline V gene data show CDR1 as SEHNR and CDR2 as FQNEAQ (reference sequence). V lost 5 bases, J lost 3 bases, and 5 bases stayed unmatched. There are 15 residues in the CDR3. CDR3: CASSRQGAANEKLFF. The CDR3 nucleotides are TGTGCCAGCAGCCGTCAGGGGGCGGCTAATGAAAAACTGTTTTTT.

Here the CDR3 reads CASSQTGGNGELFF. The CDR3 DNA reads as TGTGCCAGCAGCCAGACAGGGGGGAACGGGGAGCTGTTTTTT. The rearrangement joins TRBV21-1 to TRBJ2-2; the D call in the table, TRBD1, was not verified against the DNA. TRBV21-1 is a pseudogene segment. This CDR3 spans 14 amino acids.

V is TRBV19 and J is TRBJ2-1; perhaps TRBD2 as D (5 bases). This CDR3 is 15 amino acids long. The germline CDR1 and CDR2 sequences are LNHDA and SQIVND (reference sequence). The V end was cut by 8 bases, the J end by 6 bases, with 20 bases between. The CDR3 bases are TGTGCCAGTCGTAGTTGGACTCAAGACCCCAATGAGCAGTTCTTC. Protein: CASRSWTQDPNEQFF.

This clone was observed a handful of times. Other DNA sequences from this sample encode an identical CDR3 as well. V usage is TRBV5-1 and J usage is TRBJ1-6, with 7 positions matching TRBD1. After removal of 1 base from V and 7 bases from J, the junction contained 5 bases not matched to a gene. Germline V CDR1 and CDR2: SGHRS, YFSETQ. CDR3 length: 15 residues. The DNA for the CDR3 is TGCGCCAGCAGCTTGCGACAGGGTGGGAATTCACCCCTCCACTTT. Encoded protein: CASSLRQGGNSPLHF.

This clone occurred a few times. The same CDR3 is also encoded by other DNA sequences in this sample. The CDR3 nucleotides read TGTGCCAGCAGTTCCGGGAACACTGAAGCTTTCTTT. Encoded protein: CASSSGNTEAFF. J is TRBJ1-1 and V is TRBV6-5; D is unresolved. Germline CDR1 is MNHEY and CDR2 is SVGAGI. The CDR3 runs to 12 residues. V shed 4 bases and J shed 1 base, with 4 bases lying between them.

This chain connects TRBV7-6 to TRBJ1-2; TRBD1 agrees at 9 bases. The CDR3 has 16 amino acids. From germline, CDR1 is SGHVS and CDR2 FNYEAQ. Germline trimming cut 3 bases from V and 7 bases from J; bases unmatched to any gene: 12. CDR3 residues: CASSLWTGTGKVGYTF. The CDR3 region has the DNA TGTGCCAGCAGCTTGTGGACCGGGACAGGGAAAGTTGGCTACACCTTC.

The chain has TRBV29-1 and TRBJ2-5; D call uncertain. Judging by the DNA end, TRBJ2-7 fits better; the J call may be wrong. From germline, CDR1 is SQVTM and CDR2 ANQGSEA. CDR3 length equals 10 residues. The CDR3 reads CSVGSYEQYF. The CDR3 region has the DNA TGCAGCGTTGGCTCCTACGAGCAGTACTTC.

The chain carries TRBV6-6 and TRBJ1-1; TRBD1 aligns across 7 bases. Per germline, CDR1 MNHNY and CDR2 SVGAGI (reference sequence). After removal of 5 bases from V and 5 bases from J, the junction contained 8 bases not matched to a gene. This CDR3 region has 14 residues. CDR3 in DNA: TGTGCCAGCAGTAGGAGACAGGGCTTTACTGAAGCTTTCTTT. Translated: CASSRRQGFTEAFF.

J is TRBJ1-6 and V is TRBV6-1; 7 nucleotides align to TRBD1. CDR3 size: 14 residues. Germline CDR1 and CDR2: MNHNS and SASEGT. Unmatched junction bases numbered 10, after V lost 7 bases and J lost 10 bases. The CDR3 DNA is TGTGCCAGCACAAAGGACAGGACGAAATCACCCCTCCACTTT. Its translation: CASTKDRTKSPLHF.

The chain employs TRBV7-9 and TRBJ2-1; the D is unclear. The CDR3 extends over 12 amino acids. The germline gives CDR1 SEHNR, CDR2 FQNEAQ (reference sequence). Trimming cost V 1 base and J 7 bases, with 5 bases left between them. CDR3 in DNA: TGTGCCAGCAGCTTAGAGAGAAATGAGCAGTTCTTC. Protein product: CASSLERNEQFF.

The chain is built from TRBV6-5 and TRBJ2-7; weak D call: TRBD1 (6 bases). From germline, CDR1 is MNHEY and CDR2 SVGAGI. The CDR3 is 15 amino acids. Trimming pared 6 bases from V and 6 bases from J, leaving 21 bases between. Here the CDR3 reads CASRALLGGASEQYF. The CDR3 DNA reads TGTGCCAGCAGAGCCCTCTTAGGGGGAGCGAGCGAGCAGTACTTC.

This clone was counted a single time. Here the CDR3 reads CAITVTGVMNTEAFF. In DNA form, the CDR3 reads TGTGCCATCACAGTCACGGGTGTCATGAACACTGAAGCTTTCTTT. V is TRBV10-3 and J is TRBJ1-1; D remains unclear. V shed 7 bases and J shed 0 bases, with 15 bases lying between them. This CDR3 comprises 15 residues. The germline CDR1 and CDR2 sequences are ENHRY and SYGVKD.

This clone was counted a single time. V and J are TRBV5-1 and TRBJ1-3; TRBD1 might be the D (6 bases). The germline V gene has CDR1 SGHRS and CDR2 YFSETQ. V was cut by 6 bases and J by 3 bases, with 16 bases left in between. This CDR3 region has 15 residues. CDR3 amino acids: CASTPDAGVGNTIYF. CDR3 DNA: TGCGCCAGCACCCCTGACGCAGGGGTTGGAAACACCATATATTTT.

This clone was seen more than once but under ten times. The chain joins TRBV2 to TRBJ2-3; 7 nucleotides align to TRBD1. The CDR3 covers 17 residues. V lost 9 bases, J lost 4 bases, and 19 bases stayed unmatched. CDR1 is SNHLY and CDR2 is FYNNEI in the germline V gene. The CDR3 sequence: CARPPRTGPPPPDTQYF. CDR3 DNA: TGTGCCAGACCCCCCCGGACAGGCCCGCCCCCCCCAGATACGCAGTATTTT.

The chain links TRBV28 to TRBJ2-1; 8 bases map to TRBD1. This CDR3 has 17 residues. The V gene's germline CDR1 is MDHEN and CDR2 SYDVKM. After removal of 0 bases from V and 6 bases from J, the junction contained 10 bases not matched to a gene. Written as DNA, the CDR3 is TGTGCCAGCAGTTTATGGGGCGGGACAGGACCAGTCAATGAGCAGTTCTTC. Encoded protein: CASSLWGGTGPVNEQFF.

This clone was detected only once. J is TRBJ2-6 and V is TRBV7-3, with 7 bases that match TRBD1. This CDR3 region has 16 residues. Trimming took 1 base from V and 2 from J; bases not matched to a gene: 2. Germline CDR1 SGHTA, CDR2 FQGTGA. CDR3 region: CASSLRQGAGANVLTF. The CDR3 nucleotides read TGTGCCAGCAGCTTAAGACAGGGTGCTGGGGCCAACGTCCTGACTTTC.

This clone was detected once. This chain links TRBV7-8 with TRBJ2-2; D remains ambiguous. The CDR3 runs 15 residues. Per the germline V gene, CDR1 is SGHVS and CDR2 is FQNEAQ. V lost 1 base to trimming and J lost 1 base, with 7 bases between them. CDR3 in amino acids: CASSLEDLNTGELFF. CDR3 nucleotide sequence: TGTGCCAGCAGCTTAGAAGACTTGAACACCGGGGAGCTGTTTTTT.

CDR3 in amino acids: CASSQAGLVAYEQYF. The CDR3 DNA sequence: TGCGCCAGCAGCCAAGCAGGGCTTGTGGCCTACGAGCAGTACTTC. This chain joins TRBV4-1 and TRBJ2-7; D might be TRBD1 (5 bases). The CDR3 is made up of 15 amino acids. Germline V gene sequence: CDR1 MGHRA, CDR2 YSYEKL. V lost 1 base and J lost 2, with 12 bases in between.

The chain recombines TRBV5-1 with TRBJ1-5; possible D gene TRBD1, 6 bases. CDR1 SGHRS and CDR2 YFSETQ come from the germline V gene. The CDR3 consists of 13 residues. V shed 7 bases and J shed 7 bases, with 15 bases lying between them. The CDR3 DNA reads TGCGCCAGCTCACTACAGGGTGCCCAGCCCCAGCATTTT. Amino acid sequence: CASSLQGAQPQHF.

The chain links TRBV6-1 to TRBJ2-7; D possibly corresponds to TRBD2 (7 bases). Germline CDR1 reads MNHNS; CDR2 reads SASEGT. CDR3 length: 13 residues. V lost 8 bases to trimming and J lost 3 bases, with 14 bases between them. CDR3 sequence (DNA): TGTGCCAGCGGGGGGGCCCTCGTCTACGAGCAGTACTTC. It is translated as CASGGALVYEQYF.

The V call is TRBV2, the J call TRBJ2-7; weak D call: TRBD2 (5 bases). Germline V gene lookup returns CDR1 SNHLY and CDR2 FYNNEI. V shed 6 bases and J shed 0 bases, with 15 bases lying between them. This CDR3 region has 15 residues. This chain's CDR3 is CASSPEGRYSYEQYF. The CDR3, as DNA: TGTGCCAGCAGCCCCGAGGGCAGGTACTCCTACGAGCAGTACTTC.

The rearrangement joins TRBV5-1 to TRBJ2-1; 7 bases map to TRBD1. CDR1 is SGHRS, CDR2 YFSETQ, per germline. The CDR3 is 15 residues long. Losses at the gene ends were 0 bases for V and 4 bases for J; bases not matched to a gene: 4. The CDR3 here is CASSLVGTEYNEQFF. CDR3 coding DNA: TGCGCCAGCAGCTTGGTTGGGACAGAGTACAATGAGCAGTTCTTC.

This clone has just a few counts. The rearrangement links TRBV5-1 to TRBJ2-1, with TRBD2 matching over 8 bases. Germline values: CDR1 SGHRS, CDR2 YFSETQ. Trimming cost V 3 bases and J 5 bases; bases outside gene matches: 7. This CDR3 region has 15 residues. The CDR3 DNA is TGCGCCAGCAGCTGGGCGACGGGGGGGAACAATGAGCAGTTCTTC. Protein product: CASSWATGGNNEQFF.

The V and J genes are TRBV9 and TRBJ1-4, with TRBD1 matching 9 bases. The CDR3 totals 16 residues. The ends lost 3 bases at V and 6 bases at J; junction bases unmatched: 9. Germline CDR1 and CDR2: SGDLS and YYNGEE. In nucleotides, the CDR3 is TGTGCCAGCAGCGCCTACACAGGGGGCACAGATGAAAAACTGTTTTTT. It specifies CASSAYTGGTDEKLFF.

The chain has TRBV11-2 and TRBJ1-5, with 8 nucleotides matching TRBD1. The length of the CDR3 is 19 residues. Looked up from germline, CDR1 is SGHAT and CDR2 is FQNNGV. The junction had 15 bases not matched to a gene; V was cut back by 5 bases and J by 0 bases. CDR3 sequence reads: CASSASSGTGEHSNQPQHF. The CDR3 DNA is TGTGCCAGCAGCGCAAGCTCCGGGACAGGCGAACATAGCAATCAGCCCCAGCATTTT.